Listed here are 32 T cell receptor beta chains from one sample, sequenced in a study of T cells in Graves' hyperthyroidism and ophthalmopathy. Amplified TCR beta CDR3 regions came from RNA transcripts. The HTBI primer set was used in a first-round RT-PCR of the TCR CDR3. TCRdb passed the multiplex PCR reads through MiXCR, listing each CDR3 protein once. Here the sample spans about 600,000 distinct CDR3 sequences, 16% being singletons. The source material was blood. All receptors come from a woman in her forties with Graves' ophthalmopathy.

In its sample, this clonotype was seen a few times. The chain links TRBV5-1 to TRBJ2-5, with 10 bases that match TRBD2. CDR1 is SGHRS, CDR2 YFSETQ, per germline. CDR3 length equals 17 residues. Losses at the gene ends were 0 bases for V and 5 bases for J; bases not matched to a gene: 10. The CDR3 DNA follows: TGCGCCAGCAGCTTGGAAACGCTAGCGGGGGCCGGGGAGACCCAGTACTTC. Translation gives CASSLETLAGAGETQYF.

The chain is built from TRBV9 and TRBJ1-6; 8 positions match TRBD1. CDR3 size: 14 residues. V lost 0 bases, J lost 9 bases, and 2 bases stayed unmatched. Germline CDR1 reads SGDLS; CDR2 reads YYNGEE. This chain's CDR3 is CASSVATGGSPLHF. Written as DNA, the CDR3 is TGTGCCAGCAGCGTAGCTACAGGGGGTTCACCCCTCCACTTT.

The chain uses TRBV28 and TRBJ2-1; 14 bases align to TRBD2. Losses at the gene ends were 6 bases for V and 13 bases for J; bases not matched to a gene: 5. The CDR3 sequence is 13 residues long. Per germline, CDR1 MDHEN and CDR2 SYDVKM. The CDR3 DNA follows: TGTGCCAGCAGAGGGACTAGCGGGAGTAATCAGTTCTTC. Its protein product is CASRGTSGSNQFF.

This clonotype was recorded many times. This chain uses TRBV5-6 with TRBJ2-1; 8 bases map to TRBD1. CDR3 length equals 15 residues. Germline trimming cut 5 bases from V and 8 bases from J; bases unmatched to any gene: 12. Germline V gene sequence: CDR1 SGHDT, CDR2 YYEEEE. CDR3 nucleotides: TGTGCCAGCAGTCAACCGGGCAGGGGGCTGTATGAGCAGTTCTTC. Its translation is CASSQPGRGLYEQFF.

The chain couples TRBV6-1 to TRBJ2-7; D remains unclear. V was clipped by 2 bases and J by 7 bases, with 15 bases between them. This CDR3 comprises 14 residues. The germline CDR1 and CDR2 sequences are MNHNS and SASEGT. The CDR3 nucleotides are TGTGCCAGCAGTGAATTCCCCCCGCCGAGGGAGCAGTACTTC. It encodes CASSEFPPPREQYF.

This clonotype has a handful of counts. The V call is TRBV9, the J call TRBJ1-2, with D hard to call. V was trimmed by 5 bases and J by 3 bases, leaving 11 bases between them. From germline, CDR1 is SGDLS and CDR2 YYNGEE. The CDR3 has 13 residues. The CDR3: CASRISHDYGYTF. The CDR3 DNA sequence: TGTGCCAGCAGAATTAGCCACGACTATGGCTACACCTTC.

This clonotype was counted ten times or more. The V call is TRBV7-2, the J call TRBJ1-5; the match to TRBD1 covers 9 bases. Per germline, CDR1 SGHTA and CDR2 FQGNSA. The ends lost 5 bases at V and 5 bases at J; junction bases unmatched: 4. The CDR3 runs to 14 residues. Here the CDR3 DNA reads TGTGCCAGCAGCCCCCGGACAGGGGATCAGCCCCAGCATTTT. Translation: CASSPRTGDQPQHF.

Regarding this clonotype: Possible read error: a much larger clone is one base away. The V gene is TRBV20-1, the J gene TRBJ2-3; possible D gene TRBD1, 6 bases. The CDR3 is 13 amino acids. Germline-derived CDR1 and CDR2 are DFQATT and SNEGSKA (reference sequence). Here the CDR3 reads CSAETGGTDTQCF. DNA of the CDR3: TGCAGTGCCGAGACAGGAGGCACAGATACGCAGTGTTTT.

The table lists this clonotype with many counts. In DNA form, the CDR3 reads TGCAGTGCAGCGACGGGGAATCGTGAAGCTTTCTTT. It specifies CSAATGNREAFF. This sequence joins TRBV20-1 and TRBJ1-1; D uncertain. Germline V gene lookup returns CDR1 DFQATT and CDR2 SNEGSKA (reference sequence). The germline V and J ends were trimmed by 6 bases and 7 bases, with 15 bases remaining between them. The CDR3 loop spans 12 amino acids.

The V call is TRBV6-5, the J call TRBJ2-2, with D unresolved. Germline loops: CDR1 MNHEY, CDR2 SVGAGI. The CDR3 length is 16 residues. V was cut by 2 bases and J by 1 base, with 11 bases left in between. This chain's CDR3 is CASSYELLRNTGELFF. In nucleotides, the CDR3 is TGTGCCAGCAGTTACGAGTTGCTACGGAACACCGGGGAGCTGTTTTTT.

This clonotype was counted between two and nine times. The V and J genes are TRBV19 and TRBJ1-1, with D unclear. V lost 3 bases to trimming and J lost 1 base, with 6 bases between them. CDR3 length: 13 residues. In germline, CDR1 is LNHDA, CDR2 SQIVND (reference sequence). CDR3 nucleotides: TGTGCCAGTAGTATTATCGCGAACACTGAAGCTTTCTTT. Translating gives CASSIIANTEAFF. The complete variable domain, with remaining parts taken from reference TRBV19 and TRBJ1-1, reads DGGITQSPKYLFRKEGQNVTLSCEQNLNHDAMYWYRQDPGQGLRLIYYSQIVNDFQKGDIAEGYSVSREKKESFPLTVTSAQKNPTAFYLCASSIIANTEAFFGQGTRLTVV.

This clonotype occurred many times. The J gene is TRBJ1-1, the V gene TRBV2, with unresolved D. CDR3 length equals 14 residues. Germline CDR1 and CDR2: SNHLY and FYNNEI. The ends were cut back, 7 bases at V and 2 bases at J, with 14 bases in the middle. This chain's CDR3 is CASIQTLDNTEAFF. The CDR3 DNA reads as TGTGCCAGCATCCAAACCTTGGACAACACTGAAGCTTTCTTT.

About this clonotype: Just one base apart from a much larger clone, this may be a read error. This sequence joins TRBV2 and TRBJ2-5; a weak D match, TRBD1 (5 bases). The CDR3 totals 13 residues. The germline CDR1 and CDR2 sequences are SNHLY and FYNNEI. The V end lost 6 bases, the J end lost 6 bases, and 14 bases lay between the germline ends. The CDR3 DNA reads as TGTGCCAGCAGGGGGCAGCTTCAAAAGACCCAGTACTTC. This gives the protein CASRGQLQKTQYF.

The chain links TRBV28 to TRBJ1-2; no clear D. The V end lost 3 bases, the J end lost 2 bases, and 7 bases lay between the germline ends. Germline CDR1 reads MDHEN; CDR2 reads SYDVKM. This CDR3 is 13 amino acids long. The CDR3 here is CASSFFANYGYTF. The CDR3 DNA reads as TGTGCCAGCAGTTTCTTTGCGAACTATGGCTACACCTTC.

The chain's CDR3 is CASSQDLSGRAYEQYF. DNA of the CDR3: TGTGCCAGCAGCCAAGATTTGAGCGGGAGGGCTTACGAGCAGTACTTC. V gene TRBV4-2 combines with J gene TRBJ2-7, with 10 bases matching TRBD2. CDR3 length: 16 residues. Losses at the gene ends were 0 bases for V and 4 bases for J; bases not matched to a gene: 6. Germline V gives CDR1 LGHNA, CDR2 YNFKEQ.

The chain recombines TRBV4-1 with TRBJ1-5, with D maybe TRBD1 (5 bases). Trimming left V 4 bases short and J 0 bases short, with 13 bases between. Per the germline V gene, CDR1 is MGHRA and CDR2 is YSYEKL. The CDR3 spans 16 residues. In DNA, the CDR3 is TGCGCCAGCAGCCCGTTCAGGGAGAATAGCAATCAGCCCCAGCATTTT. Translated, it gives CASSPFRENSNQPQHF.

The table lists this clonotype with many counts. V gene TRBV7-9 combines with J gene TRBJ1-2, with 11 bases lining up with TRBD1. Germline V CDR1 and CDR2: SEHNR, FQNEAQ (reference sequence). The V gene end was trimmed by 5 bases and the J gene end by 7 bases; junction bases not matched to a gene: 3. The CDR3 is made up of 13 amino acids. The CDR3 DNA reads as TGTGCCAGCAGCCCGGACAGGGGGCTTGGCTACACCTTC. Translated: CASSPDRGLGYTF.

The V call is TRBV6-1, the J call TRBJ1-5; D might be TRBD1 (6 bases). CDR1 is MNHNS and CDR2 is SASEGT in the germline V gene. The CDR3 is made up of 17 amino acids. The germline V and J ends were trimmed by 9 bases and 0 bases, with 21 bases remaining between them. The DNA for the CDR3 is TGTGCCAGTGGGGGCCAGGGGCGTCGCTATAGCAATCAGCCCCAGCATTTT. Amino acids: CASGGQGRRYSNQPQHF.

This clonotype showed up just a few times. This chain connects TRBV30 to TRBJ1-1; a possible D gene is TRBD1 (5 bases). The CDR3 sequence is 14 residues long. Germline lookup yields CDR1 GTSNPN and CDR2 SVGIG (reference sequence). V was trimmed by 4 bases and J by 8 bases, leaving 20 bases between them. This chain's CDR3 is CAWTPGEGRSEAFF. DNA for the CDR3: TGTGCCTGGACTCCGGGGGAGGGGCGATCCGAAGCTTTCTTT.

This clonotype showed up many times. The chain couples TRBV6-5 to TRBJ1-1; D is ambiguous. The CDR3 totals 14 residues. The germline V gene has CDR1 MNHEY and CDR2 SVGAGI. Trimming removed 2 bases from V and 0 bases from J, with 7 bases in between. CDR3 in amino acids: CASSYGGVNTEAFF. The CDR3 nucleotides are TGTGCCAGCAGTTACGGTGGGGTGAACACTGAAGCTTTCTTT.

This clonotype was seen ten or more times. The chain couples TRBV7-3 to TRBJ2-1, with 7 bases aligning to TRBD2. The CDR3 has 17 amino acids. Germline values: CDR1 SGHTA, CDR2 FQGTGA. With 4 bases clipped from V and 5 bases from J, the junction kept 14 bases outside the gene matches. CDR3 residues: CASSSQAVGRIHNEQFF. The CDR3 nucleotides are TGTGCCAGCAGCTCCCAGGCGGTCGGGAGGATTCACAATGAGCAGTTCTTC.

This clonotype was seen a single time. The V and J genes are TRBV28 and TRBJ2-1, with TRBD2 identical over 9 bases. Per germline, CDR1 MDHEN and CDR2 SYDVKM. This CDR3 comprises 15 residues. V lost 2 bases and J lost 4; bases outside the gene matches: 3. CDR3 loop: CASSLLAGFYNEQFF. CDR3 bases: TGTGCCAGCAGTTTACTAGCGGGGTTTTACAATGAGCAGTTCTTC.

V usage is TRBV20-1 and J usage is TRBJ2-1; 8 nucleotides agree with TRBD2. CDR1 DFQATT and CDR2 SNEGSKA come from the germline V gene (reference sequence). The CDR3 is made up of 18 amino acids. V trimming: 0 bases; J trimming: 5 bases; junction bases outside the gene matches: 15. CDR3 in DNA: TGCAGTGCTAGAGATCCTGGAGGGGGACTAGTCGGCGACAATGAGCAGTTCTTC. It translates to CSARDPGGGLVGDNEQFF.

This clonotype was seen repeatedly, ten times or more. The chain joins TRBV7-8 to TRBJ1-4; possible D gene TRBD1, 6 bases. The V gene lost 1 base and the J gene lost 5 bases, with 17 bases spanning the gap. The CDR3 covers 17 residues. CDR1 is SGHVS, CDR2 FQNEAQ, per germline. The CDR3 DNA reads as TGTGCCAGCAGCTTAGTGTCCCGGCAGGGGCTAAATGAAAAACTGTTTTTT. Its protein is CASSLVSRQGLNEKLFF.

The chain employs TRBV4-1 and TRBJ2-5; D is uncertain. The CDR3 is 19 amino acids. V was clipped by 0 bases and J by 1 base, with 21 bases between them. Germline loops: CDR1 MGHRA, CDR2 YSYEKL. The CDR3 region is CASSQDLTWSERSQETQYF. The CDR3 DNA follows: TGCGCCAGCAGCCAAGATCTTACGTGGAGCGAGAGATCCCAAGAGACCCAGTACTTC.

This clonotype came up many times. The J gene is TRBJ1-5, the V gene TRBV20-1; 10 positions match TRBD1. V was pared by 3 bases and J by 2 bases, with 13 bases of the junction left unmatched. From germline, CDR1 is DFQATT and CDR2 SNEGSKA (reference sequence). This CDR3 comprises 18 residues. CDR3 sequence (DNA): TGCAGTGCTAGTAGAACCGGGACAGGGGTTAGGGGCAATCAGCCCCAGCATTTT. Translated, it gives CSASRTGTGVRGNQPQHF.

The chain combines TRBV6-2 or TRBV6-3 with TRBJ1-4, with 9 bases that match TRBD1. Germline V lookup: CDR1 MNHEY, CDR2 SVGEGT. CDR3 size: 15 residues. V lost 4 bases to trimming and J lost 5 bases; unmatched junction nucleotides: 5. The CDR3 DNA is TGTGCCAGCAGTTCCCCCGGGACAGGGAATGAAAAACTGTTTTTT. It yields the protein CASSSPGTGNEKLFF.

This clonotype was detected many times. The chain is built from TRBV28 and TRBJ2-1; tentative D call: TRBD1 (6 bases). Germline V gene sequence: CDR1 MDHEN, CDR2 SYDVKM. V lost 6 bases and J lost 4, with 19 bases in between. This CDR3 region has 16 residues. The CDR3 DNA follows: TGTGCCAGCAGCCCTACCGGGACAACGATTTACAATGAGCAGTTCTTC. It is translated as CASSPTGTTIYNEQFF.

This clonotype was seen more than once but under ten times. This chain connects TRBV5-6 to TRBJ1-6, with a possible D match to TRBD1 (5 bases). The ends were cut back, 0 bases at V and 9 bases at J, with 19 bases in the middle. This CDR3 has 17 residues. CDR1 and CDR2 (germline): SGHDT, YYEEEE. The CDR3 nucleotides are TGTGCCAGCAGCTTGGCCCTAGCCGGGGCGTTAACTTCACCCCTCCACTTT. Its protein is CASSLALAGALTSPLHF. The full variable domain, its missing parts supplied by reference TRBV5-6 and TRBJ1-6, is DAGVTQSPTHLIKTRGQQVTLRCSPKSGHDTVSWYQQALGQGPQFIFQYYEEEERQRGNFPDRFSGHQFPNYSSELNVNALLLGDSALYLCASSLALAGALTSPLHFGNGTRLTVT.

The chain couples TRBV28 to TRBJ1-1; 7 positions agree with TRBD1. The CDR3 is 14 amino acids. J was trimmed by 6 bases and V by 3 bases; bases with no gene match: 7. Germline V gives CDR1 MDHEN, CDR2 SYDVKM. CDR3 protein: CASSFNRQGPEAFF. The CDR3 DNA reads as TGTGCCAGCAGTTTCAATAGACAGGGACCTGAAGCTTTCTTT.

This clonotype was recorded at least ten times. The chain uses TRBV5-1 and TRBJ1-4; D is uncertain. The CDR3 consists of 12 residues. Per germline, CDR1 SGHRS and CDR2 YFSETQ. Trimming took off 3 bases at V and 7 bases at J, with 7 bases between the two ends. The CDR3: CASSYRGEKLFF. The CDR3 DNA reads as TGCGCCAGCAGCTACCGGGGTGAAAAACTGTTTTTT.

This clonotype was recorded a few times. This sequence joins TRBV5-1 and TRBJ1-1; D possibly corresponds to TRBD1 (5 bases). The CDR3 contains 14 residues. Germline loops: CDR1 SGHRS, CDR2 YFSETQ. V gave up 4 bases and J gave up 4 bases, with 14 bases separating them. The CDR3 loop reads CASSGGAGGTEAFF. As DNA, the CDR3 is TGCGCCAGCAGCGGAGGGGCTGGGGGCACTGAAGCTTTCTTT.